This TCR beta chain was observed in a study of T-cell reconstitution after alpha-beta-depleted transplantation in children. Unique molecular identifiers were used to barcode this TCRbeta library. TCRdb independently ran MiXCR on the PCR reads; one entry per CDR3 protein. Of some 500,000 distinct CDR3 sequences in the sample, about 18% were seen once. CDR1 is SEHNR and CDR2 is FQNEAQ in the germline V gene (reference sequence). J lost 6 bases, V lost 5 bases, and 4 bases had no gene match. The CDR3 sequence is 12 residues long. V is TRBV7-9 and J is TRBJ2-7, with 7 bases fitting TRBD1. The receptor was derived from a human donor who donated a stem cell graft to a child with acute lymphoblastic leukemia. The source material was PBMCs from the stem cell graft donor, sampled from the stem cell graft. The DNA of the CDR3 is TGTGCCAGCAGCCCGACAGGGTTCGAGCAGTACTTC. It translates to CASSPTGFEQYF.